These 29 T cell receptor beta chains share one sample of origin, sequenced in a study of shared clonotypes between healthy human individuals. Repertoires were generated with immunoSEQ multiplex PCR, while TCRdb's copy carries only in-frame clones and drops some. The sample lists 190,000 or so clones, 65% to 80% seen once, with roughly a tenth in the top ten. The sequencing sample was made of memory CD4+ T cells sorted from blood. Described subset: CD45RA-negative fraction. The receptors were gathered from a man aged 25-45 years in good health.

V usage is TRBV10-3 and J usage is TRBJ2-5, with 8 nucleotides matching TRBD1. Germline V lookup: CDR1 ENHRY, CDR2 SYGVKD. The CDR3 loop spans 15 amino acids. J was trimmed by 1 base and V by 3 bases; bases with no gene match: 4. CDR3 loop: CAISDRGPPQETQYF. CDR3 DNA: TGTGCCATCAGTGACAGGGGGCCCCCCCAAGAGACCCAGTACTTC.

The chain joins TRBV14 to TRBJ2-3, with D perhaps TRBD2 (6 bases). The CDR3 is 16 residues long. CDR1 SGHDN and CDR2 FVKESK come from the germline V gene. Trimming shortened V by 4 bases and J by 1 base, and 15 bases separated the two germline ends. The CDR3 region has the DNA TGTGCCAGCAGCCTCCAGCTGCCTAGCGGCACAGATACGCAGTATTTT. This translates into CASSLQLPSGTDTQYF.

This clone came up a few times. This chain joins TRBV5-6 and TRBJ2-2, with D uncertain. The germline V and J ends were trimmed by 3 bases and 1 base, with 10 bases remaining between them. The germline CDR1 and CDR2 sequences are SGHDT and YYEEEE. This CDR3 is built from 15 residues. CDR3 DNA: TGTGCCAGCAGCTCCCGAAGTTTGAACACCGGGGAGCTGTTTTTT. Residues: CASSSRSLNTGELFF.

The rearrangement uses TRBV6-5 and TRBJ2-2, with D perhaps TRBD2 (6 bases). The V and J ends lost 7 bases and 5 bases respectively, with 11 bases between them. Germline V lookup: CDR1 MNHEY, CDR2 SVGAGI. This CDR3 is built from 13 residues. DNA for the CDR3: TGTGCCAGCACCCGACTAGGTACCGGGGAGCTGTTTTTT. It yields the protein CASTRLGTGELFF.

This clone was found a few times. The V call is TRBV7-8, the J call TRBJ2-1, with D possibly being TRBD2 (6 bases). Per the germline V gene, CDR1 is SGHVS and CDR2 is FQNEAQ. V shed 7 bases and J shed 0 bases, with 10 bases lying between them. The CDR3 is made up of 14 amino acids. This chain's CDR3 is CASMRGTSYNEQFF. In DNA, the CDR3 is TGTGCCAGCATGCGCGGGACCTCCTACAATGAGCAGTTCTTC.

This clone was counted many times. The chain uses TRBV9 and TRBJ2-2, with D perhaps matching TRBD2 (5 bases). CDR3 length: 14 amino acids. CDR1 is SGDLS, CDR2 YYNGEE, per germline. V was pared by 0 bases and J by 7 bases, with 10 bases between. CDR3 residues: CASSVDSGGGELFF. Here the CDR3 DNA reads TGTGCCAGCAGCGTAGATTCCGGAGGCGGGGAGCTGTTTTTT.

The chain joins TRBV7-2 to TRBJ2-7; 11 bases match TRBD2. The trim removed 1 base at V and 4 bases at J, leaving 9 bases unmatched. The CDR3 has 17 residues. Per the germline V gene, CDR1 is SGHTA and CDR2 is FQGNSA. CDR3 DNA sequence: TGTGCCAGCAGCTTAGGTCTGGCTAGCGGGAGGAAATACGAGCAGTACTTC. It codes for CASSLGLASGRKYEQYF.

The rearrangement links TRBV7-2 to TRBJ2-3; 14 bases are shared with TRBD2. V shed 6 bases, J shed 4 bases, and the junction held 3 bases outside the gene matches. The CDR3 totals 15 residues. Germline V gives CDR1 SGHTA, CDR2 FQGNSA. The CDR3 sequence: CASRPGLAGADTQYF. DNA for the CDR3: TGTGCCAGCAGGCCGGGACTAGCGGGAGCAGATACGCAGTATTTT.

V is TRBV4-1 and J is TRBJ2-4, with 9 nucleotides matching TRBD1. CDR1 is MGHRA, CDR2 YSYEKL, per germline. The CDR3 runs to 16 residues. Trimming took 3 bases from V and 6 from J; bases not matched to a gene: 9. This CDR3 is CASSQGQGDSRNIQYF. CDR3 DNA: TGCGCCAGCAGCCAGGGACAGGGCGACTCCCGAAACATTCAGTACTTC.

This rearrangement joins TRBV5-1 to TRBJ2-1; 13 bases are a match to TRBD2. Germline V gene data show CDR1 as SGHRS and CDR2 as YFSETQ. The CDR3 consists of 22 residues. Germline trimming cut 0 bases from V and 0 bases from J; bases unmatched to any gene: 15. CDR3 amino acids: CASSLDARTSGSGLVSYNEQFF. CDR3 nucleotide sequence: TGCGCCAGCAGCTTGGACGCAAGGACTAGCGGGAGCGGGTTAGTCTCCTACAATGAGCAGTTCTTC.

This chain connects TRBV18 to TRBJ2-7; 14 bases match TRBD2. Unmatched junction bases numbered 8, after V lost 5 bases and J lost 2 bases. The V gene's germline CDR1 is KGHSH and CDR2 LQKENI. The CDR3 runs 17 residues. The CDR3 DNA is TGTGCCAGCTCAGGCAGGACTAGCGGGAGGATGGCCTACGAGCAGTACTTC. Amino acid sequence: CASSGRTSGRMAYEQYF. The entire variable domain, with the rest obtained from reference TRBV18 and TRBJ2-7, is as follows: NAGVMQNPRHLVRRRGQEARLRCSPMKGHSHVYWYRQLPEEGLKFMVYLQKENIIDESGMPKERFSAEFPKEGPSILRIQQVVRGDSAAYFCASSGRTSGRMAYEQYFGPGTRLTVT.

The rearrangement uses TRBV5-4 and TRBJ1-4, with D perhaps matching TRBD1 (5 bases). The ends were cut back, 2 bases at V and 3 bases at J, with 8 bases in the middle. The CDR3 runs to 14 residues. CDR1 is SGHNT, CDR2 YYREEE, per germline (reference sequence). In nucleotides, the CDR3 is TGTGCCAGCAGCTTTCAGGGCCCTAATGAAAAACTGTTTTTT. Translating gives CASSFQGPNEKLFF.

The chain links TRBV5-1 to TRBJ2-5; the D is unclear. V dropped 4 bases and J dropped 1 base, with 8 bases sitting between them. Germline loops: CDR1 SGHRS, CDR2 YFSETQ. This CDR3 contains 13 residues. The CDR3 sequence: CASSPSSQETQYF. Here the CDR3 DNA reads TGCGCCAGCAGCCCGTCTAGCCAAGAGACCCAGTACTTC. Supplemented by reference TRBV5-1 and TRBJ2-5, the full variable domain reads KAGVTQTPRYLIKTRGQQVTLSCSPISGHRSVSWYQQTPGQGLQFLFEYFSETQRNKGNFPGRFSGRQFSNSRSEMNVSTLELGDSALYLCASSPSSQETQYFGPGTRLLVL.

In DNA form, the CDR3 reads TGCAGCGTGACACAGGGAGATACGCAGTATTTT. Translating it yields CSVTQGDTQYF. This sequence joins TRBV29-1 and TRBJ2-3; perhaps TRBD1 as D (6 bases). In germline, CDR1 is SQVTM, CDR2 ANQGSEA. Trimming took off 6 bases at V and 5 bases at J, with 9 bases between the two ends. The CDR3 runs 11 residues.

This clone came up a few times. In DNA form, the CDR3 reads TGTGCCAGCTCACCCCTGCGGTCCAGCGATGAGCAGTTCTTC. This translates into CASSPLRSSDEQFF. The chain uses TRBV18 and TRBJ2-1; D uncertain. The CDR3 loop spans 14 amino acids. V was pared by 3 bases and J by 8 bases, with 14 bases between. From germline, CDR1 is KGHSH and CDR2 LQKENI.

This clone was detected only once. The chain combines TRBV19 with TRBJ2-7, with 8 positions matching TRBD1. The CDR3 has 14 residues. With V trimmed by 6 bases and J by 2 bases, 6 bases remained unmatched. The germline gives CDR1 LNHDA, CDR2 SQIVND (reference sequence). The CDR3 nucleotides are TGTGCCAGTAGCCCGACAGGGGTGGCCTACGAGCAGTACTTC. The encoded protein is CASSPTGVAYEQYF.

This clone has only a few counts. The chain employs TRBV2 and TRBJ1-2; 9 nucleotides match TRBD1. V shed 6 bases, J shed 8 bases, and the junction held 13 bases outside the gene matches. The CDR3 has 15 amino acids. The germline gives CDR1 SNHLY, CDR2 FYNNEI. The DNA of the CDR3 is TGTGCCAGCAGAGACCCGGGACAGGGAAAGGTCGGCTACACCTTC. Translated: CASRDPGQGKVGYTF.

The table lists this clone with a few counts. The V gene is TRBV27, the J gene TRBJ2-1; D unclear. There are 14 residues in the CDR3. V was shortened by 7 bases and J by 4 bases, with 14 bases between the two germline ends. Germline CDR1 reads MNHEY; CDR2 reads SMNVEV (reference sequence). CDR3 bases: TGTGCCAGCAACACCCCGGGCAGATACAATGAGCAGTTCTTC. Translated, it gives CASNTPGRYNEQFF.

The chain employs TRBV15 and TRBJ1-2, with D unclear. The CDR3 contains 15 residues. Trimming cost V 3 bases and J 0 bases, with 11 bases left between them. CDR1 is LNHNV, CDR2 YYDKDF, per germline (reference sequence). This chain's CDR3 is CATSRGGGTNYGYTF. In nucleotides, the CDR3 is TGTGCCACCAGCAGGGGAGGTGGAACTAACTATGGCTACACCTTC.

The gene calls are TRBV5-1 and TRBJ1-4; D perhaps matches TRBD1 (5 bases). Germline V lookup: CDR1 SGHRS, CDR2 YFSETQ. The CDR3 runs to 17 residues. Trimming removed 2 bases from V and 0 bases from J, with 14 bases in between. CDR3 in amino acids: CASSFASGIATNEKLFF. In DNA, the CDR3 is TGCGCCAGCAGCTTTGCCTCAGGGATAGCAACTAATGAAAAACTGTTTTTT.

The chain uses TRBV13 and TRBJ2-7; D is ambiguous. From germline, CDR1 is PRHDT and CDR2 FYEKMQ (reference sequence). The CDR3 sequence is 13 residues long. With 0 bases removed from V and 10 bases from J, the gap between germline ends came to 13 bases. The CDR3 reads CASSLGQSSPQYF. The CDR3 bases are TGTGCCAGCAGCTTAGGACAATCCTCCCCCCAGTACTTC.

The V gene is TRBV5-1, the J gene TRBJ1-5, with D uncertain. Germline V gene data show CDR1 as SGHRS and CDR2 as YFSETQ. The CDR3 runs to 13 residues. Trimming left V 1 base short and J 7 bases short, with 9 bases between. CDR3 DNA sequence: TGCGCCAGCAGCTTGTTCCAGGACCAGCCCCAGCATTTT. Translated, it gives CASSLFQDQPQHF.

The genes are TRBV2 and TRBJ2-1; a possible D gene is TRBD1 (5 bases). The germline CDR1 and CDR2 sequences are SNHLY and FYNNEI. V dropped 6 bases and J dropped 0 bases, with 12 bases sitting between them. The CDR3 sequence is 15 residues long. The CDR3 sequence: CASRERQSSYNEQFF. Here the CDR3 DNA reads TGTGCCAGCAGAGAGCGACAGAGCTCCTACAATGAGCAGTTCTTC.

Regarding this clone: Other nucleotide sequences in the sample specify the same CDR3. The chain has TRBV28 and TRBJ1-1; D gene unclear. Germline CDR1 and CDR2: MDHEN and SYDVKM. Deletions cut 5 bases from V and 0 bases from J, with 4 bases between. The CDR3 runs 12 residues. CDR3 protein: CASSLLNTEAFF. CDR3 in DNA: TGTGCCAGCAGTCTATTGAACACTGAAGCTTTCTTT.

This clone was picked up many times. CDR3 DNA: TGTGCCAGTAGTATAGATCCTCGGAGGTATCAGCCCCAGCATTTT. This gives the protein CASSIDPRRYQPQHF. This rearrangement joins TRBV19 to TRBJ1-5; D unclear. CDR3 length equals 15 residues. CDR1 LNHDA and CDR2 SQIVND come from the germline V gene (reference sequence). V was shortened by 0 bases and J by 5 bases, with 11 bases between the two germline ends.

Concerning this clone itself: Other nucleotide sequences in the sample specify the same CDR3. The chain carries TRBV10-2 and TRBJ2-7; D is undetermined. From germline, CDR1 is WSHSY and CDR2 SAAADI. V lost 3 bases to trimming and J lost 7 bases, with 13 bases between them. There are 13 residues in the CDR3. DNA for the CDR3: TGCGCCAGCAGTGAAAGGGTGGGTCGGGAGCAGTACTTC. As protein: CASSERVGREQYF.

The CDR3 nucleotides are TGTGCCAGCAGTCTCCTGACCGGGGAGCTGTTTTTT. Translating it yields CASSLLTGELFF. The V and J genes are TRBV28 and TRBJ2-2; D gene ambiguous. CDR3 length: 12 residues. Between the trimmed V and J ends, which lost 5 bases and 5 bases, there was a span of 6 bases. Germline CDR1 is MDHEN and CDR2 is SYDVKM.

V gene TRBV10-2 combines with J gene TRBJ2-3; TRBD2 matches at 7 bases. Unmatched junction bases numbered 3, after V lost 2 bases and J lost 4 bases. Germline CDR1 is WSHSY and CDR2 is SAAADI. The CDR3 is 14 residues long. CDR3 in amino acids: CASSERGEADTQYF. The DNA for the CDR3 is TGCGCCAGCAGTGAGCGGGGGGAGGCAGATACGCAGTATTTT.

Only a few counts were recorded for this clone. The CDR3 is CASSLVGNGVNIQYF. The CDR3 coding sequence is TGTGCCAGCAGCTTAGTTGGTAATGGGGTAAACATTCAGTACTTC. The chain recombines TRBV7-2 with TRBJ2-4; D ambiguous. V was trimmed by 1 base and J by 6 bases, leaving 13 bases between them. CDR1 is SGHTA and CDR2 is FQGNSA in the germline V gene. The CDR3 contains 15 residues.